This TCR beta chain was identified in a study of blood T cells in healthy people across ages. Next came a second PCR, run for about 7 to 12 cycles, which used a sample-barcoded 5' primer along with a J-beta primer mix. Carrying 12 random nucleotides, a template-switch adaptor labeled each individual cDNA molecule. TCRdb re-called the 5' RACE reads through MiXCR, storing one row per CDR3 protein. The sample holds about 800,000 distinct CDR3 sequences, 25% seen once. This clonotype was detected a few times. The same data also went into a second study, on T cells of mothers and their children.

Sequenced sample: blood. The sequence came from a boy between 5 and 17 years old in good health.

The CDR3 DNA is TGTGCCAGCAGTCGACAGGGGGTAAAGACTGAAGCTTTCTTT. This codes for CASSRQGVKTEAFF. V gene TRBV6-6 combines with J gene TRBJ1-1; 9 positions match TRBD1. The V gene's germline CDR1 is MNHNY and CDR2 SVGAGI (reference sequence). J was trimmed by 5 bases and V by 5 bases; bases with no gene match: 6. The CDR3 extends over 14 amino acids.